This TCR beta chain is from a study of beta chain features in type 1 diabetes. Expressed TCRB transcripts were sequenced because the isolated RNA had all been reverse transcribed beforehand. TCRdb's table, derived via immunoSEQ multiplex PCR, lists solely in-frame clones and lacks some. The sample has under 400,000 clones, 10% to 15% seen once; the top ten hold about 0.018%. CDR3 length equals 14 residues. Germline assignment: CDR1 SGDLS and CDR2 YYNGEE. Between the trimmed V and J ends, which lost 2 bases and 2 bases, there was a span of 8 bases. This clone was seen only a few times. Material for sequencing was naive CD4+ T cells from blood. The TCR sequence derives from a man between 18 and 29 years old in good health. The genes are TRBV9 and TRBJ1-3; D uncertain. The CDR3 reads CASSVGLTGNTIYF. The CDR3 DNA reads as TGTGCCAGCAGCGTCGGACTTACTGGAAACACCATATATTTT.